The 30 T cell receptor beta chains in this list originate from one sample, sequenced in a study of cytomegalovirus exposure and HLA in healthy donors. PCR used 60 Vbeta primers and 13 Jbeta primers. Sequenced by immunoSEQ multiplex PCR; TCRdb stores in-frame clones only, minus some. This sample yields 200,000 to 250,000 clones, of which about 77% are seen a single time; approximately 1.7% belongs to the top ten. The sequenced sample consisted of PBMCs. Source of these receptors: a woman in her thirties in good health and CMV-seronegative.

The V gene is TRBV6-5, the J gene TRBJ1-1; D perhaps matches TRBD1 (5 bases). The V and J ends lost 4 bases and 2 bases respectively, with 11 bases between them. The CDR3 is made up of 14 amino acids. Germline V gene data show CDR1 as MNHEY and CDR2 as SVGAGI. The CDR3 nucleotides are TGTGCCAGCAGTTTGGGGGGGACCAACACTGAAGCTTTCTTT. This codes for CASSLGGTNTEAFF.

This clone turned up a few times. This rearrangement joins TRBV5-1 to TRBJ1-1; D might be TRBD1 (6 bases). V lost 4 bases and J 3 bases, leaving 16 bases between the germline ends. The CDR3 is 15 amino acids. Germline values: CDR1 SGHRS, CDR2 YFSETQ. The chain's CDR3 is CASSPGQTSYTEAFF. The CDR3 DNA reads as TGCGCCAGCAGCCCCGGACAGACATCCTACACTGAAGCTTTCTTT.

This chain joins TRBV27 and TRBJ1-1; TRBD1 matches 9 bases. The V gene's germline CDR1 is MNHEY and CDR2 SMNVEV (reference sequence). The V segment lost 6 bases and the J segment 3 bases; nucleotides outside the gene matches: 8. The CDR3 has 15 residues. CDR3 protein: CASSLATGGDTEAFF. DNA of the CDR3: TGTGCCAGCAGCCTTGCGACAGGGGGGGACACTGAAGCTTTCTTT.

This clone was counted only a few times. This rearrangement joins TRBV4-1 to TRBJ2-3; the D is unclear. Germline V gene sequence: CDR1 MGHRA, CDR2 YSYEKL. The CDR3 consists of 13 residues. Trimming removed 0 bases from V and 7 bases from J, with 8 bases in between. This CDR3 reads CASSQETLNTQYF. In DNA form, the CDR3 reads TGCGCCAGCAGCCAAGAAACATTGAATACGCAGTATTTT.

The chain is built from TRBV30 and TRBJ2-7, with a tentative D call TRBD1 (6 bases). Germline CDR1 is GTSNPN and CDR2 is SVGIG (reference sequence). Trimming left V 5 bases short and J 5 bases short, with 16 bases between. CDR3 length: 13 residues. The CDR3 protein is CAWEQGPFNEQYF. The CDR3 nucleotides are TGTGCCTGGGAACAGGGTCCCTTTAACGAGCAGTACTTC.

Turning to this clone: The sample has other DNA sequences that encode this CDR3 too. The chain couples TRBV19 to TRBJ2-7, with 10 positions matching TRBD2. The germline CDR1 and CDR2 sequences are LNHDA and SQIVND (reference sequence). The ends lost 3 bases at V and 3 bases at J; junction bases unmatched: 5. This CDR3 region has 15 residues. The CDR3 loop reads CASSIGTSVVYEQYF. DNA of the CDR3: TGTGCCAGTAGTATTGGGACTAGCGTCGTCTACGAGCAGTACTTC.

The chain links TRBV7-9 to TRBJ2-1; 11 nucleotides line up with TRBD2. The CDR3 has 15 residues. In germline, CDR1 is SEHNR, CDR2 FQNEAQ (reference sequence). J gave up 4 bases and V 6 bases, and 5 bases lay outside the gene matches. DNA for the CDR3: TGTGCCAGCAGAAATAGCGGGAGGGAGTACAATGAGCAGTTCTTC. Translating it yields CASRNSGREYNEQFF.

The table lists this clone with a count of one. The rearrangement uses TRBV11-3 and TRBJ2-4; 7 bases are a match to TRBD2. The CDR3 totals 16 residues. The ends lost 0 bases at V and 10 bases at J; junction bases unmatched: 12. Germline lookup yields CDR1 SGHNT and CDR2 YENEEA. The CDR3 is CASSLERLAALPIQYF. CDR3 coding DNA: TGTGCCAGCAGCTTAGAACGTCTAGCGGCGCTCCCAATTCAGTACTTC. The whole variable domain, remainder taken from reference TRBV11-3 and TRBJ2-4, is EAGVVQSPRYKIIEKKQPVAFWCNPISGHNTLYWYLQNLGQGPELLIRYENEEAVDDSQLPKDRFSAERLKGVDSTLKIQPAELGDSAVYLCASSLERLAALPIQYFGAGTRLSVL.

This clone has just a few counts. This chain uses TRBV7-3 with TRBJ2-1; D is ambiguous. The CDR3 has 13 residues. CDR1 SGHTA and CDR2 FQGTGA come from the germline V gene. The V end lost 0 bases, the J end lost 8 bases, and 8 bases lay between the germline ends. CDR3 in amino acids: CASSLTREDEQFF. The CDR3 DNA is TGTGCCAGCAGCTTAACGCGAGAGGATGAGCAGTTCTTC.

The V and J genes are TRBV6-1 and TRBJ2-5; D possibly corresponds to TRBD1 (6 bases). The CDR3 spans 14 residues. Germline loops: CDR1 MNHNS, CDR2 SASEGT. V lost 6 bases and J 7 bases, leaving 18 bases between the germline ends. CDR3 in amino acids: CASRPTGSDRTQYF. CDR3 in DNA: TGTGCCAGCAGACCCACAGGGTCCGACCGGACCCAGTACTTC.

This chain uses TRBV29-1 with TRBJ1-2; TRBD1 might be the D (5 bases). V gave up 7 bases and J gave up 4 bases, with 19 bases separating them. This CDR3 contains 14 residues. Germline V CDR1 and CDR2: SQVTM, ANQGSEA. CDR3 in DNA: TGCAGCGCCAGGGTTGGTGTTGTAGGCTATGGCTACACCTTC. It codes for CSARVGVVGYGYTF. The variable domain in full, with the rest retrieved from reference TRBV29-1 and TRBJ1-2, is SAVISQKPSRDICQRGTSLTIQCQVDSQVTMMFWYRQQPGQSLTLIATANQGSEATYESGFVIDKFPISRPNLTFSTLTVSNMSPEDSSIYLCSARVGVVGYGYTFGSGTRLTVV.

V gene TRBV5-6 combines with J gene TRBJ1-1; TRBD1 matches 7 bases. The trim removed 3 bases at V and 5 bases at J, leaving 4 bases unmatched. Looked up from germline, CDR1 is SGHDT and CDR2 is YYEEEE. This CDR3 spans 13 amino acids. For the CDR3, the DNA is TGTGCCAGCAGCTCTGGGACAGCTACTGAAGCTTTCTTT. Its translation: CASSSGTATEAFF.

This chain uses TRBV5-1 with TRBJ1-2; tentatively, D is TRBD1 (5 bases). The CDR3 has 16 amino acids. The V end was cut by 3 bases, the J end by 2 bases, with 17 bases between. The germline CDR1 and CDR2 sequences are SGHRS and YFSETQ. For the CDR3, the DNA is TGCGCCAGCAGCTGGGGGGACTTACGGGACAACTATGGCTACACCTTC. Protein: CASSWGDLRDNYGYTF.

V gene TRBV7-6 combines with J gene TRBJ2-3; TRBD2 matches at 9 bases. This CDR3 is 15 amino acids long. The V gene's germline CDR1 is SGHVS and CDR2 FNYEAQ. J was trimmed by 4 bases and V by 1 base; bases with no gene match: 3. The DNA for the CDR3 is TGTGCCAGCAGCTTAGACGGCGGGGGGGCAGATACGCAGTATTTT. It is translated as CASSLDGGGADTQYF.

The rearrangement links TRBV29-1 to TRBJ1-1, with TRBD1 matching over 8 bases. CDR1 and CDR2 (germline): SQVTM, ANQGSEA. The CDR3 runs to 12 residues. Trimming at V came to 7 bases and at J to 2 bases, leaving 3 bases not matched to a gene. Written as DNA, the CDR3 is TGCAGCGCGACAGGGGCCAACACTGAAGCTTTCTTT. Encoded protein: CSATGANTEAFF. The full variable domain, in which reference TRBV29-1 and TRBJ1-1 provide the parts outside the CDR3, is SAVISQKPSRDICQRGTSLTIQCQVDSQVTMMFWYRQQPGQSLTLIATANQGSEATYESGFVIDKFPISRPNLTFSTLTVSNMSPEDSSIYLCSATGANTEAFFGQGTRLTVV.

This sequence joins TRBV7-9 and TRBJ1-1, with D possibly matching TRBD1 (6 bases). With 4 bases removed from V and 6 bases from J, the gap between germline ends came to 18 bases. The CDR3 covers 15 residues. Germline lookup yields CDR1 SEHNR and CDR2 FQNEAQ (reference sequence). The CDR3 sequence: CASSSNPGAIAEAFF. The CDR3, as DNA: TGTGCCAGCAGCTCCAATCCAGGGGCCATCGCTGAAGCTTTCTTT.

This clone turned up a few times. The chain links TRBV5-4 to TRBJ2-3; 8 bases fit TRBD2. The germline V gene encodes CDR1 SGHNT and CDR2 YYREEE (reference sequence). The CDR3 has 15 amino acids. V trimming: 4 bases; J trimming: 3 bases; junction bases outside the gene matches: 7. The CDR3 region is CASSREREKTDTQYF. CDR3 nucleotide sequence: TGTGCCAGCAGCAGGGAGCGGGAGAAGACAGATACGCAGTATTTT.

This clone was detected only once. The chain recombines TRBV30 with TRBJ1-6; possible D gene TRBD1, 6 bases. Trimming took off 1 base at V and 7 bases at J, with 11 bases between the two ends. The CDR3 is 14 amino acids. The germline gives CDR1 GTSNPN, CDR2 SVGIG (reference sequence). CDR3 in amino acids: CAWSATGFNSPLHF. In DNA, the CDR3 is TGTGCCTGGAGTGCAACAGGGTTCAATTCACCCCTCCACTTT. Based on the CDR3 plus reference TRBV30 and TRBJ1-6, the full variable domain is SQTIHQWPATLVQPVGSPLSLECTVEGTSNPNLYWYRQAAGRGLQLLFYSVGIGQISSEVPQNLSASRPQDRQFILSSKKLLLSDSGFYLCAWSATGFNSPLHFGNGTRLTVT.

The chain is built from TRBV19 and TRBJ2-1, with 9 nucleotides matching TRBD2. CDR3 length: 16 residues. Germline V gene lookup returns CDR1 LNHDA and CDR2 SQIVND (reference sequence). Trimming cost V 5 bases and J 12 bases; bases outside gene matches: 17. The CDR3 nucleotides read TGTGCCAGTAGTCCTCCCCCTTTGCGGGAGGGCCCCTCGCAGTTCTTC. Translating gives CASSPPPLREGPSQFF. Together with reference TRBV19 and TRBJ2-1, the CDR3 gives the full variable domain: DGGITQSPKYLFRKEGQNVTLSCEQNLNHDAMYWYRQDPGQGLRLIYYSQIVNDFQKGDIAEGYSVSREKKESFPLTVTSAQKNPTAFYLCASSPPPLREGPSQFFGPGTRLTVL.

J is TRBJ2-2 and V is TRBV2; TRBD1 might be the D (6 bases). The CDR3 loop spans 14 amino acids. Trimming removed 6 bases at V and 3 bases at J, with 11 bases between. Germline V gene data show CDR1 as SNHLY and CDR2 as FYNNEI. CDR3 amino acids: CASRGYRDTGELFF. In DNA, the CDR3 is TGTGCCAGCAGGGGATACAGGGACACCGGGGAGCTGTTTTTT. The whole variable domain, filled in from reference TRBV2 and TRBJ2-2, reads EPEVTQTPSHQVTQMGQEVILRCVPISNHLYFYWYRQILGQKVEFLVSFYNNEISEKSEIFDDQFSVERPDGSNFTLKIRSTKLEDSAMYFCASRGYRDTGELFFGEGSRLTVL.

This clone was counted a few times. The chain uses TRBV5-8 and TRBJ2-3; a weak D match, TRBD2 (5 bases). V gave up 0 bases and J gave up 6 bases, with 8 bases separating them. Germline V gene lookup returns CDR1 SGHTS and CDR2 YDEGEE. The CDR3 is 13 amino acids. In nucleotides, the CDR3 is TGTGCCAGCAGCTTGGGGTGGAGGGATACGCAGTATTTT. Translation: CASSLGWRDTQYF.

The CDR3 DNA is TGTGCCAGCAGCTCTACCGGACTAGGTCTCTACGAGCAGTACTTC. It translates to CASSSTGLGLYEQYF. The chain has TRBV11-1 and TRBJ2-7; 7 bases agree with TRBD2. This CDR3 region has 15 residues. Germline CDR1 and CDR2: SGHAT and FQDESV (reference sequence). V lost 4 bases, J lost 3 bases, and 9 bases stayed unmatched.

The V gene is TRBV6-5, the J gene TRBJ1-1, with a weak D call TRBD1 (6 bases). The CDR3 runs 10 residues. Germline V CDR1 and CDR2: MNHEY, SVGAGI. V was pared by 10 bases and J by 10 bases, with 13 bases between. CDR3 amino acids: CAINRERAFF. Here the CDR3 DNA reads TGTGCCATTAACAGGGAACGAGCTTTCTTT.

The V call is TRBV5-6, the J call TRBJ2-7, with D maybe TRBD1 (5 bases). The length of the CDR3 is 12 residues. The ends were cut back, 3 bases at V and 10 bases at J, with 14 bases in the middle. The germline V gene has CDR1 SGHDT and CDR2 YYEEEE. The CDR3 sequence is CASSSDEQGQYF. As DNA, the CDR3 is TGTGCCAGCAGCTCGGACGAGCAGGGACAGTACTTC.

The J gene is TRBJ2-1, the V gene TRBV12-5; possibly TRBD2 for D (5 bases). There are 13 residues in the CDR3. Trimming removed 2 bases from V and 9 bases from J, with 11 bases in between. Germline V lookup: CDR1 LGHNT, CDR2 FRNRAP. The CDR3 DNA is TGTGCTAGTGGTTTGTTTCCACTAGGTGAGCAGTTCTTC. Residues: CASGLFPLGEQFF. The complete variable domain, with remaining parts taken from reference TRBV12-5 and TRBJ2-1, reads DARVTQTPRHKVTEMGQEVTMRCQPILGHNTVFWYRQTMMQGLELLAYFRNRAPLDDSGMPKDRFSAEMPDATLATLKIQPSEPRDSAVYFCASGLFPLGEQFFGPGTRLTVL.

This rearrangement joins TRBV27 to TRBJ2-5, with 11 bases identical to TRBD2. The J call may be faulty, since TRBJ2-7 better matches the DNA end. This CDR3 has 15 amino acids. Per the germline V gene, CDR1 is MNHEY and CDR2 is SMNVEV (reference sequence). The CDR3 loop is CASGYLAGGRYEQYF. In nucleotides, the CDR3 is TGTGCCAGCGGCTACTTAGCGGGGGGGCGGTACGAGCAGTACTTC.

The chain has TRBV14 and TRBJ2-7, with D possibly matching TRBD2 (6 bases). CDR3 length equals 12 residues. The V end lost 5 bases, the J end lost 11 bases, and 16 bases lay between the germline ends. Germline CDR1 SGHDN, CDR2 FVKESK. CDR3 DNA sequence: TGTGCCAGCAGCATCAGCGCGGGGCAAGAGTACTTC. It codes for CASSISAGQEYF.

The chain uses TRBV15 and TRBJ2-1; weak D call: TRBD2 (6 bases). Trimming pared 3 bases from V and 5 bases from J, leaving 14 bases between. The CDR3 sequence is 15 residues long. Germline-derived CDR1 and CDR2 are LNHNV and YYDKDF (reference sequence). This chain's CDR3 is CATSSRPGLHNEQFF. The CDR3 DNA sequence: TGTGCCACCAGCAGCCGTCCGGGACTCCACAATGAGCAGTTCTTC.

Only a few counts were recorded for this clone. The rearrangement uses TRBV11-3 and TRBJ2-1; TRBD2 matches 9 bases. CDR3 length: 15 amino acids. Germline values: CDR1 SGHNT, CDR2 YENEEA. The trim removed 2 bases at V and 4 bases at J, leaving 3 bases unmatched. Here the CDR3 DNA reads TGTGCCAGCAGCTTATCTAGCGGGGAATACAATGAGCAGTTCTTC. Amino acids: CASSLSSGEYNEQFF.

The chain couples TRBV5-6 to TRBJ1-5; D may be TRBD1 (5 bases). Trimming took 2 bases from V and 2 from J, leaving 8 bases between them. The CDR3 length is 14 residues. Germline CDR1 and CDR2: SGHDT and YYEEEE. CDR3 bases: TGTGCCAGCAGCTTTGGACAACGCAATCAGCCCCAGCATTTT. Translated, it gives CASSFGQRNQPQHF.